This is a list of T cell receptor beta chains from one sample in a study of TIL therapy for anti-PD-1-resistant metastatic lung cancer. The table came from immunoSEQ multiplex PCR; TCRdb's copy has only in-frame clones and leaves some out. The repertoire consists of just under 60,000 clones, with around 67% occurring once and the leading ten covering 1.5% to 2%. Sequencing used blood, obtained at baseline. The receptors originated from a person aged 25-80 years with non-small cell lung cancer. Each CDR3 is given without its conserved first and last residue. Each record gives: V gene, D gene, J gene, CDR3 protein. The D gene is left open where the match is weak.

V gene: TRBV19
D gene: .
J gene: TRBJ1-5
CDR3 protein: ASSTRDYNQPQH

V gene: TRBV5-1
D gene: TRBD1
J gene: TRBJ2-3
CDR3 protein: ASSPRDRVAERHTQY

V gene: TRBV7-2
D gene: .
J gene: TRBJ1-2
CDR3 protein: ASSLAGGVGYGYT

V gene: TRBV19
D gene: .
J gene: TRBJ1-5
CDR3 protein: ASSMRTEYSNQPQH

V gene: TRBV30
D gene: .
J gene: TRBJ1-1
CDR3 protein: AWSPRGLEAF

V gene: TRBV27
D gene: TRBD1
J gene: TRBJ1-2
CDR3 protein: ASSTQGGRYGYT

V gene: TRBV18
D gene: TRBD1
J gene: TRBJ2-7
CDR3 protein: ASSPPGQGTYEQY

V gene: TRBV6-5
D gene: .
J gene: TRBJ2-7
CDR3 protein: ASSYSRGETSAI

V gene: TRBV4-2
D gene: .
J gene: TRBJ2-7
CDR3 protein: ASSQEVRQIYEQY

V gene: TRBV6-1
D gene: .
J gene: TRBJ1-1
CDR3 protein: ASSESRDTEAF

V gene: TRBV29-1
D gene: .
J gene: TRBJ2-2
CDR3 protein: SVGLASTGELF

V gene: TRBV7-9
D gene: TRBD1
J gene: TRBJ2-1
CDR3 protein: ASSFLGTEYNEQF

V gene: TRBV4-3
D gene: .
J gene: TRBJ2-7
CDR3 protein: ASSQVRVGYEQY

V gene: TRBV18
D gene: TRBD1
J gene: TRBJ1-2
CDR3 protein: ASSLQGDYGYT

V gene: TRBV7-8
D gene: .
J gene: TRBJ2-1
CDR3 protein: ASSPPGADNEQF

V gene: TRBV11-1
D gene: .
J gene: TRBJ2-5
CDR3 protein: ASRTGARGKETQY

V gene: TRBV4-1
D gene: .
J gene: TRBJ1-2
CDR3 protein: ASSPGEKIGYGYT

V gene: TRBV19
D gene: TRBD2
J gene: TRBJ2-7
CDR3 protein: ASKERGPYEQY

V gene: TRBV5-5
D gene: .
J gene: TRBJ2-2
CDR3 protein: ASSRMDMSNTGELF

V gene: TRBV11-2
D gene: TRBD1
J gene: TRBJ2-7
CDR3 protein: ASTPGTGSYEQY

V gene: TRBV29-1
D gene: .
J gene: TRBJ2-2
CDR3 protein: SVEFSGATGELF

V gene: TRBV19
D gene: .
J gene: TRBJ1-5
CDR3 protein: ASKIRGNQPQH

V gene: TRBV30
D gene: TRBD1
J gene: TRBJ1-5
CDR3 protein: AWAEDRNQPQH

V gene: TRBV9
D gene: .
J gene: TRBJ2-5
CDR3 protein: ASSIRGQYKETQY

V gene: TRBV7-9
D gene: .
J gene: TRBJ2-7
CDR3 protein: ASSLATSYEQY

V gene: TRBV7-9
D gene: .
J gene: TRBJ2-1
CDR3 protein: ASSLEGAYNEQF

V gene: TRBV5-1
D gene: TRBD2
J gene: TRBJ2-3
CDR3 protein: ASSLESGSGGHTDTQY

V gene: TRBV6-1
D gene: .
J gene: TRBJ2-7
CDR3 protein: ASKAGSYEQY

V gene: TRBV7-9
D gene: .
J gene: TRBJ2-3
CDR3 protein: ASSPDRWEDTQY

V gene: TRBV7-2
D gene: .
J gene: TRBJ2-3
CDR3 protein: ASSPLGDGGTDTQY

V gene: TRBV29-1
D gene: .
J gene: TRBJ2-3
CDR3 protein: SVDEGYTDTQY

V gene: TRBV7-2
D gene: .
J gene: TRBJ2-7
CDR3 protein: ASSLFGSYEQY

V gene: TRBV5-4
D gene: .
J gene: TRBJ2-7
CDR3 protein: ASSLGQALSYEQY

V gene: TRBV19
D gene: .
J gene: TRBJ2-5
CDR3 protein: ASRMTGEKTQY

V gene: TRBV11-1
D gene: .
J gene: TRBJ2-5
CDR3 protein: ASSQQGETQY

V gene: TRBV10-3
D gene: .
J gene: TRBJ1-5
CDR3 protein: AISERMKGQPQH

V gene: TRBV11-2
D gene: .
J gene: TRBJ2-7
CDR3 protein: ASSLVQGTGEQY

V gene: TRBV12-5
D gene: .
J gene: TRBJ2-2
CDR3 protein: ASGSRGPSGELF

V gene: TRBV2
D gene: TRBD2
J gene: TRBJ2-3
CDR3 protein: ASTASGWLTDTQY

V gene: TRBV9
D gene: TRBD1
J gene: TRBJ1-2
CDR3 protein: ASSALPGQTNYGYT

V gene: TRBV7-7
D gene: .
J gene: TRBJ2-3
CDR3 protein: ASSLLGDTDTQY

V gene: TRBV27
D gene: TRBD1
J gene: TRBJ1-4
CDR3 protein: ASSSYRGREEKLF

V gene: TRBV7-8
D gene: TRBD1
J gene: TRBJ1-2
CDR3 protein: ASSAGQTFNYGYT

V gene: TRBV7-9
D gene: .
J gene: TRBJ2-1
CDR3 protein: ASSLFGGNWNEQF

V gene: TRBV10-3
D gene: TRBD2
J gene: TRBJ2-1
CDR3 protein: AISVNSAGAPPHEQF

V gene: TRBV4-1
D gene: TRBD2
J gene: TRBJ2-7
CDR3 protein: ASSQGLEPLYEQY

V gene: TRBV19
D gene: .
J gene: TRBJ1-2
CDR3 protein: ASSIQGNYGYT

V gene: TRBV10-1
D gene: .
J gene: TRBJ1-5
CDR3 protein: ASKKTELSNQPQH

V gene: TRBV7-3
D gene: .
J gene: TRBJ2-1
CDR3 protein: ASSLNYNEQF